Listed below are T cell receptor beta chains from one sample, sequenced in a study of blood T cell repertoires in COVID-19. TCRdb's copy holds only in-frame clones and misses some; the assay was immunoSEQ multiplex PCR. This sample has hundreds of thousands of clones; 85% to 90% occur once, and the top ten carry 1.5% to 2%. The sample taken for sequencing was peripheral blood. Receptors originate from a woman younger than 45 with COVID-19, enrolled during active disease. The conserved cysteine and the conserved F or W are not part of the CDR3 here.

v_gene: TRBV5-1
CDR3aa: ASSFGGTNTGELF

v_gene: TRBV6-6
CDR3aa: ASSPPDLEQF

v_gene: TRBV27
CDR3aa: ASSPGTGWDTEAF

v_gene: TRBV11-2
CDR3aa: ASKLLMAGGADTQY

v_gene: TRBV2
CDR3aa: ASSWVGREQY

v_gene: TRBV19
CDR3aa: ASSTGGDTQY

v_gene: TRBV7-9
CDR3aa: ASSFKQESTDTQY

v_gene: TRBV7-2
CDR3aa: ASSFNRNTEAF

v_gene: TRBV5-4
CDR3aa: ASSPGTSGGKGTQY

v_gene: TRBV15
CDR3aa: ATSRDLLEQF